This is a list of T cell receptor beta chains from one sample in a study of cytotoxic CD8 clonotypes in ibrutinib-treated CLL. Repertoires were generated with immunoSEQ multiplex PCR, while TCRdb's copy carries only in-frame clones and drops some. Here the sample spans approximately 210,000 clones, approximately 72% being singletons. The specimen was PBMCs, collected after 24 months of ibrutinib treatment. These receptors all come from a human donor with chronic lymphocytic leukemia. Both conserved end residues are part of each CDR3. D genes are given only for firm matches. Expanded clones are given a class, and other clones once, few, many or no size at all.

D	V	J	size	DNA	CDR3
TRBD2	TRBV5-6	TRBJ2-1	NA	TGTGCCAGCAGCTTGTTCTCGGGGGGGGGCTCCTACAATGAGCAGTTCTTC	CASSLFSGGGSYNEQFF
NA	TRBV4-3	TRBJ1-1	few	TGCGCCAGCAGCCAAGACTGGCAGCTTAACACTGAAGCTTTCTTT	CASSQDWQLNTEAFF
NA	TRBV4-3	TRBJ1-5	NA	TGCGCCAGCAGCCAAGAGCTAGGGGGGTTGCAGCCCCAGCATTTT	CASSQELGGLQPQHF
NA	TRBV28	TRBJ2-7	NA	TGTGCCAGCAGGCCTCCGGGACAAGGCGTCGAGCAGTACTTC	CASRPPGQGVEQYF
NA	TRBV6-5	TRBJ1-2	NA	TGTGCCAGCAGTTACTCCGGGGCCGCCTTATCCTTC	CASSYSGAALSF
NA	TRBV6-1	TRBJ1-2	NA	TGTGCCAGCACCCCGACAGCTAACTATGGCTACACCTTC	CASTPTANYGYTF
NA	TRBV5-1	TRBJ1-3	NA	TGCGCCAGCAGATCGGACCAATGGCCGGGTCCAGGATATTTT	CASRSDQWPGPGYF
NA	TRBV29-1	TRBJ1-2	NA	TGCAGCGTTGATAGGGGGGTTACCTATGGCTACACCTTC	CSVDRGVTYGYTF
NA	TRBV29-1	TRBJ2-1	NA	TGCAGCGTTGCTCCTACGTACAATGAGCAGTTCTTC	CSVAPTYNEQFF
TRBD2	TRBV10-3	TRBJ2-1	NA	TGTGCCATCAGTGACCCGGGACTAGCGGGGAGGGAGGATGAGCAGTTCTTC	CAISDPGLAGREDEQFF
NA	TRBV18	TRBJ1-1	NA	TGTGCCAGCTCACCCCAGCAGGGAATTGACACTGAAGCTTTCTTT	CASSPQQGIDTEAFF
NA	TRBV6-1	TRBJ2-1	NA	TGTGCCAGCAGTGATTTCGGGACCGGTACGAATGAGCAGTTCTTC	CASSDFGTGTNEQFF
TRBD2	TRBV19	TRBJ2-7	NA	TGTGCCACTCCATTCGGGACTAGCGGGAGATGTACCTACGAGCAGTACTTC	CATPFGTSGRCTYEQYF
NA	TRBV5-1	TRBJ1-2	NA	TGCGCCAGCAGCTTGGCTGTCAGTCCTAACTATGGCTACACCTTC	CASSLAVSPNYGYTF
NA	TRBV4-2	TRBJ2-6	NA	TGTGCCAGCAGAACAGCATCTGGGGCCAACGTCCTGACTTTC	CASRTASGANVLTF
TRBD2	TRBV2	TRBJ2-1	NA	TGTGCCAGCAGGGCGGGGACTAGCGGGAGATATGAGCAGTTCTTC	CASRAGTSGRYEQFF
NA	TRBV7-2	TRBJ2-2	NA	TGTGCCAGCAGCTCGGGACCGAACACCGGGGAGCTGTTTTTT	CASSSGPNTGELFF
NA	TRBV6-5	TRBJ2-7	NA	TGTGCCAGCAGTCAGGGGCCCTACGAGCAGTACTTC	CASSQGPYEQYF
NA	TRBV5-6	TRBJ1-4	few	TGTGCCAGCAGCTTGACAAGTAATGAAAAACTGTTTTTT	CASSLTSNEKLFF
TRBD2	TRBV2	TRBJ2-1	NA	TGTGCCAGCAGTGCCCTCCAGCGGGGCAATGAGCAGTTCTTC	CASSALQRGNEQFF
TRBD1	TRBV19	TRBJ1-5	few	TGTGCCAGTAGTAAAGAGGGGGCCTCCTCTAGCAATCAGCCCCAGCATTTT	CASSKEGASSSNQPQHF
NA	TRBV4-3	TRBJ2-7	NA	TGCGCCAGCAGCCAAGATCTTGCGGGCAGGGTCGGCTCCTACGAGCAGTACTTC	CASSQDLAGRVGSYEQYF
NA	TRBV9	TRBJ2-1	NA	TGTGCCAGCAGCGTAATGGGGAGAAATGAGCAGTTCTTC	CASSVMGRNEQFF
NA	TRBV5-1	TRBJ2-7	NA	TGCGCCAGCAGCTTGGGTACCCCCTCTAGCGCCCCAACCTACGAGCAGTACTTC	CASSLGTPSSAPTYEQYF
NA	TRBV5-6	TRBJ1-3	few	TGTGCCAGCAGCCGGGTCAGGGAAGCCATATATTTT	CASSRVREAIYF
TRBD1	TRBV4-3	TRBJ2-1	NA	TGCGCCAGCAGCCAAGAGCCATCTGACAGGGGTCCGCGCTCCTACAATGAGCAGTTCTTC	CASSQEPSDRGPRSYNEQFF
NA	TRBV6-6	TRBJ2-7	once	TGTGCCAGCAGTTACGATGGGGGGTTGGGGTACGAGCAGTACTTC	CASSYDGGLGYEQYF
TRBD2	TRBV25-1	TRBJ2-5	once	TGTGCCAGCAGTGAAAGACTAGCGGGTTTTCCTCAAGAGACCCAGTACTTC	CASSERLAGFPQETQYF
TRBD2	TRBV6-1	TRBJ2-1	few	TGTGCCAGCAGTGAAGGGATCGGGAGGGCCTCCAATGAGCAGTTCTTC	CASSEGIGRASNEQFF
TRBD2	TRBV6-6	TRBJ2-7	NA	TGTGCCAGCAGTCACCTAAGGACTAGCGGGAGCGACGAGCAGTACTTC	CASSHLRTSGSDEQYF
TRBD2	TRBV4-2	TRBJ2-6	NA	TGTGCCAGCAGCCAAAGGACTAGCCGTGACAGCTCTGGGGCCAACGTCCTGACTTTC	CASSQRTSRDSSGANVLTF
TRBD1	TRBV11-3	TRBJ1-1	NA	TGTGCCAGCAGCTTCACAGGGGGCACTGAAGCTTTCTTT	CASSFTGGTEAFF
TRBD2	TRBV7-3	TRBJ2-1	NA	TGTGCCAGCAGCTTAAGGCACGGACTAGCGGGAGACCATGAGCAGTTCTTC	CASSLRHGLAGDHEQFF
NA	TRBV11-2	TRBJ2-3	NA	TGTGCCAGCAGCTTGGGCCCCCTCTCGACTAGATTCACAGATACGCAGTATTTT	CASSLGPLSTRFTDTQYF
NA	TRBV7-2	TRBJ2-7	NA	TGTGCCAGCAGCTCACTAGCCGGTACCTACGAGCAGTACTTC	CASSSLAGTYEQYF
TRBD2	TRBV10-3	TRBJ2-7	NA	TGTGCCAGCCGGGAGGGACTAGCGGGAGTTATTACCTACGAGCAGTACTTC	CASREGLAGVITYEQYF
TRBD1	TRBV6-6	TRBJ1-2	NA	TGTGCCAGCAGTTCCGGACAGGGCCATGGCTACACCTTC	CASSSGQGHGYTF
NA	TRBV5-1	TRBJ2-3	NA	TGCGCCAGCAGCTTGAACACCTACACAGATACGCAGTATTTT	CASSLNTYTDTQYF
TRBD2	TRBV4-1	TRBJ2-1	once	TGCGCCAGCAGCCAAGTGGGGACTAGCGAGATAAATGAGCAGTTCTTC	CASSQVGTSEINEQFF
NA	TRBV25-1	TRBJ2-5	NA	TGTGCCAGCAGTGAATCCCCCGGCCTGGTGGAGACCCAGTACTTC	CASSESPGLVETQYF
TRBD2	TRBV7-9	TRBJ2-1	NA	TGTGCCAGCAGGCGGGGGGCGGAGAAGAATGAGCAGTTCTTC	CASRRGAEKNEQFF
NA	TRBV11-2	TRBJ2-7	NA	TGTGCCAGCAGCTTATGGGGGGACTCTTACGAGCAGTACTTC	CASSLWGDSYEQYF
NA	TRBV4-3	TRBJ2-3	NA	TGCGCCAGCAGCCAGCGGCGAGGAGACAGACAGTATTTT	CASSQRRGDRQYF